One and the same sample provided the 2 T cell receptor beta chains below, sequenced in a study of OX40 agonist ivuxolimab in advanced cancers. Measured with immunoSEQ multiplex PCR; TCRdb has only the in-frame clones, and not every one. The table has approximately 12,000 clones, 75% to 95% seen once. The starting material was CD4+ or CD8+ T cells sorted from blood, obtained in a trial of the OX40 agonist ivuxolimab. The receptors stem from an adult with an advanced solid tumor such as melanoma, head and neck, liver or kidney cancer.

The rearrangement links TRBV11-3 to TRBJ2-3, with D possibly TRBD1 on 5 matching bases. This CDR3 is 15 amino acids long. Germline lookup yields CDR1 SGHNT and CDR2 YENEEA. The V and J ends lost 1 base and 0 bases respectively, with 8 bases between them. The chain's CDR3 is CASSLGTTSTDTQYF. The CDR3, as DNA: TGTGCCAGCAGCTTAGGGACAACTAGCACAGATACGCAGTATTTT.

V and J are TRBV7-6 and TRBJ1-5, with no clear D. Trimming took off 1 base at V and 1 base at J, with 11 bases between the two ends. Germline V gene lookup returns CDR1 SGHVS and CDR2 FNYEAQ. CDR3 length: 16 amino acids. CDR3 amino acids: CASSLDGRPSNQPQHF. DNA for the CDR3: TGTGCCAGCAGCTTAGATGGCAGACCGAGCAATCAGCCCCAGCATTTT.